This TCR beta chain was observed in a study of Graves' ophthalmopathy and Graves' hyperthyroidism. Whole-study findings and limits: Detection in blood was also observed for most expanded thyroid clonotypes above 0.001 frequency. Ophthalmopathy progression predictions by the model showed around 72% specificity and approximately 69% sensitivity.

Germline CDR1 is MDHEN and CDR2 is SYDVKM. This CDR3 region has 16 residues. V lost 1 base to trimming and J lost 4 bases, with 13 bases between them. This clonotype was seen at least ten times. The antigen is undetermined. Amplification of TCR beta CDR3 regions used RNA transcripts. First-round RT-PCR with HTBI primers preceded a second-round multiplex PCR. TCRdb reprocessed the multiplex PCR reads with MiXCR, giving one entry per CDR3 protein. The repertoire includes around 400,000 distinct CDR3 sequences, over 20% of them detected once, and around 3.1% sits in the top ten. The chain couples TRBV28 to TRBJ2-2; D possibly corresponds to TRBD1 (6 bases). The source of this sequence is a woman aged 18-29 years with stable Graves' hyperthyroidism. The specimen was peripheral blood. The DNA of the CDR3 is TGTGCCAGCAGTTTATTTGTGGGGGCGAGCACCGGGGAGCTGTTTTTT. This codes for CASSLFVGASTGELFF. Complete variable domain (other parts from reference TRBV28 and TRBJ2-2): DVKVTQSSRYLVKRTGEKVFLECVQDMDHENMFWYRQDPGLGLRLIYFSYDVKMKEKGDIPEGYSVSREKKERFSLILESASTNQTSMYLCASSLFVGASTGELFFGEGSRLTVL.